Each of the 3 T cell receptor beta chains below was sequenced from the same sample in a study of PD-L1 blockade in urothelial cancer. Time point denoted: pretreatment peripheral blood. The protocol was immunoSEQ multiplex PCR, while the TCRdb copy is restricted to in-frame clones and leaves out a portion. In the table there are 30,000 to 40,000 clones, over 75% of which are singletons. The material sequenced was PBMCs, taken around atezolizumab (anti-PD-L1) treatment. All receptors derive from a man in his 60s with urothelial cancer.

This clone has more than one count but fewer than ten. V is TRBV5-4 and J is TRBJ2-7, with 13 bases identical to TRBD2. Losses at the gene ends were 4 bases for V and 3 bases for J; bases not matched to a gene: 4. The CDR3 contains 15 residues. Germline CDR1 is SGHNT and CDR2 is YYREEE (reference sequence). This chain's CDR3 is CASSHRTSGGYEQYF. The CDR3 coding sequence is TGTGCCAGCAGCCACCGGACTAGCGGGGGCTACGAGCAGTACTTC.

This clone was recorded once. The genes are TRBV5-5 and TRBJ1-1; D gene ambiguous. Germline V gene lookup returns CDR1 SGHKS and CDR2 YYEKEE (reference sequence). The CDR3 spans 15 residues. With 0 bases removed from V and 0 bases from J, the gap between germline ends came to 9 bases. CDR3 sequence: CASSLAVWLNTEAFF. The CDR3 DNA reads TGTGCCAGCAGCTTGGCGGTATGGTTGAACACTGAAGCTTTCTTT.

This chain connects TRBV28 to TRBJ2-5; no definite D call. Per germline, CDR1 MDHEN and CDR2 SYDVKM. The germline V and J ends were trimmed by 6 bases and 5 bases, with 10 bases remaining between them. There are 12 residues in the CDR3. Written as DNA, the CDR3 is TGTGCCAGCAGCCAACGGGTTGAGACCCAGTACTTC. Its protein product is CASSQRVETQYF.